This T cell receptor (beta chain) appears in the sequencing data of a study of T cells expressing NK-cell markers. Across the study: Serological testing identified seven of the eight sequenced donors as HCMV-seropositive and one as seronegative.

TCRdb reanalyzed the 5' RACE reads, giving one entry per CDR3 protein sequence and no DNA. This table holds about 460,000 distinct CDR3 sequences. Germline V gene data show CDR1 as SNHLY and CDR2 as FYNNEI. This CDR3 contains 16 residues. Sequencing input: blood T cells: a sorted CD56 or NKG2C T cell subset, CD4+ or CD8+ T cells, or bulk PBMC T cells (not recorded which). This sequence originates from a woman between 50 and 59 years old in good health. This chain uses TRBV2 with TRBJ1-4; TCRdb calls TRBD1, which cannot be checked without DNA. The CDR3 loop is CASKEYRDRGREKLFF.